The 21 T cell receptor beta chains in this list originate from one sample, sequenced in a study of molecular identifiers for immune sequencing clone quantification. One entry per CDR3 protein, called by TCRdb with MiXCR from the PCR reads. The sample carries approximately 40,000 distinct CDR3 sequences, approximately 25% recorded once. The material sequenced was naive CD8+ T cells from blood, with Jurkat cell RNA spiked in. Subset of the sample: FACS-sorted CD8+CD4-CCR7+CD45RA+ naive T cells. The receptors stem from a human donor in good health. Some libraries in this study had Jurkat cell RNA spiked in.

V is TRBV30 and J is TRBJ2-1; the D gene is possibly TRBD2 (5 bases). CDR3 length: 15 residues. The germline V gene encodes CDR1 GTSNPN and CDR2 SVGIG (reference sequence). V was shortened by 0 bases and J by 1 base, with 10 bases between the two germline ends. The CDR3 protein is CAWSVGSGSYNEQFF. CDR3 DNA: TGTGCCTGGAGTGTAGGGAGCGGTTCCTACAATGAGCAGTTCTTC.

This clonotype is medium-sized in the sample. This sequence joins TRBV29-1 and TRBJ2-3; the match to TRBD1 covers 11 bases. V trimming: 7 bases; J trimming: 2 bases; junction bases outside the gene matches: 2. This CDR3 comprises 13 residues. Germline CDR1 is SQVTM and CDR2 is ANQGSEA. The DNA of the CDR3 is TGCAGCGGGGACAGGGGGTCCACAGATACGCAGTATTTT. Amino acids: CSGDRGSTDTQYF.

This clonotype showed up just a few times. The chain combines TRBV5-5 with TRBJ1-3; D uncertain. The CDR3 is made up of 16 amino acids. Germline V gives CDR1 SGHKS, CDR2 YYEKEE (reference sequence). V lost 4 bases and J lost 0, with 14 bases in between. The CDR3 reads CASSETYKSSGNTIYF. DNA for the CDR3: TGTGCCAGCAGCGAGACGTACAAGAGCTCTGGAAACACCATATATTTT.

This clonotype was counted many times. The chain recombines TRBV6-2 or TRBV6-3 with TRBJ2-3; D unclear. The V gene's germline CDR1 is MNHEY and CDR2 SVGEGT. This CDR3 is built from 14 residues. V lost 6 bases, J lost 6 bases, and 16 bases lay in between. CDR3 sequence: CASSYLTTTDTQYF. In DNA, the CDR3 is TGTGCCAGCAGCTACCTCACGACCACTGATACGCAGTATTTT.

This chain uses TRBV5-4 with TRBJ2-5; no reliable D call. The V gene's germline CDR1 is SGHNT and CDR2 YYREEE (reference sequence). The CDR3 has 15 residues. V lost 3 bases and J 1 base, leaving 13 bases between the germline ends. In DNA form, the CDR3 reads TGTGCCAGCAGCTCGTTAGTGGAAGCCCAAGAGACCCAGTACTTC. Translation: CASSSLVEAQETQYF.

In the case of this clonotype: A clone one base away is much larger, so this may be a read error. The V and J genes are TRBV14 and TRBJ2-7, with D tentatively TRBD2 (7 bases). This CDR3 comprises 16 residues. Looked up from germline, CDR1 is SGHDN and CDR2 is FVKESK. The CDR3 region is CASGQDPRGARYEQYF. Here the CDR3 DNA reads TGTGCCAGCGGCCAAGACCCCCGGGGGGCTCGCTACGAGCAGTACTTC.

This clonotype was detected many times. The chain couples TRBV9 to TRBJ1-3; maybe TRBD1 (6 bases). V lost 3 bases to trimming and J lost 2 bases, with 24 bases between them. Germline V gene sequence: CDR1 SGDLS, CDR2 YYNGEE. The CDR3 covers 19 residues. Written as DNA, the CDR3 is TGTGCCAGCAGCGGGACAGATGGAGTCGCCGGCCCCCCTGGAAACACCATATATTTT. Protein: CASSGTDGVAGPPGNTIYF.

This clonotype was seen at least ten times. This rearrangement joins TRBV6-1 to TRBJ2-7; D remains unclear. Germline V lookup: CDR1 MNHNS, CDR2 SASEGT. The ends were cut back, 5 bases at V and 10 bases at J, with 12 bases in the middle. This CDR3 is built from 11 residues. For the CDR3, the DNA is TGTGCCAGCAGTTCCCGCCTCGGTCAGTACTTC. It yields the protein CASSSRLGQYF.

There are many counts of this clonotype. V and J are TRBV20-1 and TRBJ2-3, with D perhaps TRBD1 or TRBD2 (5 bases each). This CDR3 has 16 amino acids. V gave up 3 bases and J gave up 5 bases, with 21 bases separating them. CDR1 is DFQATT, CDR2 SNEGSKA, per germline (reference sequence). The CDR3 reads CSASFSRGRLEDTQYF. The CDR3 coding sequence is TGCAGTGCTAGCTTTAGTAGGGGACGGCTAGAAGATACGCAGTATTTT.

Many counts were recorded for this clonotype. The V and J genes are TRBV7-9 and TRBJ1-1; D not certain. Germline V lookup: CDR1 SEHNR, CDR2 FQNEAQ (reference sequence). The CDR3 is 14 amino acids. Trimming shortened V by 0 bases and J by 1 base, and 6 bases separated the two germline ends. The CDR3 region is CASSLAYRNTEAFF. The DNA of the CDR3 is TGTGCCAGCAGCTTAGCATATCGGAACACTGAAGCTTTCTTT.

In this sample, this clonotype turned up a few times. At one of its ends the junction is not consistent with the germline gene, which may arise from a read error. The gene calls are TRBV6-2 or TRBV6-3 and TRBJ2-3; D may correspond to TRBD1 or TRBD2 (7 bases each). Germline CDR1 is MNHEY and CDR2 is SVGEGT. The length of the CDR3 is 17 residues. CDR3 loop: CASSYSRSGDSTGTQYF. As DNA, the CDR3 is TGTGCCAGCAGTTACTCGCGGAGCGGGGACAGCACAGGTACGCAGTATTTT.

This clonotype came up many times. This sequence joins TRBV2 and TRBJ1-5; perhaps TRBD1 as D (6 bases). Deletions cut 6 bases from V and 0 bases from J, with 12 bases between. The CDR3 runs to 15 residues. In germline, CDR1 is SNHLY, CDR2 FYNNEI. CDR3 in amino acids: CASSGTSDSNQPQHF. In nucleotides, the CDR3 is TGTGCCAGCAGCGGGACATCCGATAGCAATCAGCCCCAGCATTTT.

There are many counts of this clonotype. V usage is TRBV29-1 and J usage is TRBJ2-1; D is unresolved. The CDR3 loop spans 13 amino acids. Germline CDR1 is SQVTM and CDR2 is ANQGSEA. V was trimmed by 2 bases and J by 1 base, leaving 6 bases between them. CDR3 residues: CSVEQWSYNEQFF. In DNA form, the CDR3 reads TGCAGCGTTGAACAGTGGTCCTACAATGAGCAGTTCTTC.

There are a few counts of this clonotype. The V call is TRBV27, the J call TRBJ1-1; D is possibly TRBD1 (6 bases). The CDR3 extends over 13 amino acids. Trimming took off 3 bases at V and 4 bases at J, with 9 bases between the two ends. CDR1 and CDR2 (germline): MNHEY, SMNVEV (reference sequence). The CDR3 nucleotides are TGTGCCAGCAGTTTGGGGGGCTCCACTGAAGCTTTCTTT. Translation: CASSLGGSTEAFF.

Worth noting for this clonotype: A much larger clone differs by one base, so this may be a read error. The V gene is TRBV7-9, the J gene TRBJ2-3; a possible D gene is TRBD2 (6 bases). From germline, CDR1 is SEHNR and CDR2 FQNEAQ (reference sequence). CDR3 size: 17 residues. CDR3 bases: TGTGCCAGCAGCTTCGCCTGGGGAGGCGGAGACACAGCTACGCAGTATTTT. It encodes CASSFAWGGGDTATQYF.

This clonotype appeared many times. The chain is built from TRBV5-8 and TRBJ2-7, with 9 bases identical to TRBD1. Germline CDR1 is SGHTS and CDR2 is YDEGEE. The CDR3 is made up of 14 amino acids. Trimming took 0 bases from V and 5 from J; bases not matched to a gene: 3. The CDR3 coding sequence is TGTGCCAGCAGCTTGGGGACAGGGGCTAACGAGCAGTACTTC. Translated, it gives CASSLGTGANEQYF. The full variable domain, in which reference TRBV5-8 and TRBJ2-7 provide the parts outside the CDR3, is EAGVTQSPTHLIKTRGQQATLRCSPISGHTSVYWYQQALGLGLQFLLWYDEGEERNRGNFPPRFSGRQFPNYSSELNVNALELEDSALYLCASSLGTGANEQYFGPGTRLTVT.

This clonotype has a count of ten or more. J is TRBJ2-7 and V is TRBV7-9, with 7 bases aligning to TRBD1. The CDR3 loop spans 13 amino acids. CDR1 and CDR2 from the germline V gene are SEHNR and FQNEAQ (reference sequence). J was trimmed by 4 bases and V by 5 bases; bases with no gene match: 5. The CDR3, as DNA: TGTGCCAGCAGCACCGGGACAGAATACGAGCAGTACTTC. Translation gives CASSTGTEYEQYF.

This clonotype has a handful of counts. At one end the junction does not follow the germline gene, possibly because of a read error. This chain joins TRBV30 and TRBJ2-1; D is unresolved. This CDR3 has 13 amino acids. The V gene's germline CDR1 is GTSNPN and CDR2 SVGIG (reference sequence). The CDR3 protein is CAWSVGPYNERFF. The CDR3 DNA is TGTGCCTGGAGTGTAGGTCCCTACAATGAGCGGTTCTTC.

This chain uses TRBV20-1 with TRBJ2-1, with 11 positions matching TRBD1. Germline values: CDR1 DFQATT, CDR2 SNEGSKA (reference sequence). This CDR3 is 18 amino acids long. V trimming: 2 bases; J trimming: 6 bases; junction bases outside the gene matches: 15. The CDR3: CSARPSAGQGVIVNEQFF. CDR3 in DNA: TGCAGTGCTAGACCCTCGGCGGGACAGGGGGTAATCGTCAATGAGCAGTTCTTC.

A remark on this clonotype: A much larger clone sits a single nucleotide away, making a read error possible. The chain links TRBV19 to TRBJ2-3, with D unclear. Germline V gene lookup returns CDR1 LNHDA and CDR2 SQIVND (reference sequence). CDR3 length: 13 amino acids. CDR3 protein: CASSIAVADTQCF. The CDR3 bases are TGTGCCAGTAGTATAGCTGTGGCAGATACGCAGTGTTTT.

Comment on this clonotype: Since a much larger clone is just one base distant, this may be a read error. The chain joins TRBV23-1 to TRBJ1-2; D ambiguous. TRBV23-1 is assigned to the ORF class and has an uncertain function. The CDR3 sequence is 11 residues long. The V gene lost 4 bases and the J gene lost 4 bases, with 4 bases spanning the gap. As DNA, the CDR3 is TGCGCCAGCAGTCGGAGCTATGGCTACACCTTC. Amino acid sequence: CASSRSYGYTF.